The rows below give T cell receptor beta chains drawn from one sample of a study of molecular identifiers for immune sequencing clone quantification. MiXCR was run by TCRdb on the PCR reads, yielding one entry per CDR3 protein. The sample includes around 460,000 distinct CDR3 sequences, about 26% seen only once; the top ten take roughly 0.79%. Sequenced: naive CD8+ T cells from blood, with Jurkat cell RNA spiked in. Receptors originate from a human donor in good health. Some libraries in this study had Jurkat cell RNA spiked in. The CDR3 runs from the conserved cysteine through the conserved F or W. The order of the fields is clone size, J gene, D gene, V gene, CDR3 DNA, CDR3 protein. D genes are given only for firm matches. Clone size is stated in some rows and not others, as once, few, many or a class when expanded.

clone size: .; J gene: TRBJ2-1; D gene: .; V gene: TRBV9; CDR3 DNA: TGTGCCAGCAGCGTAGATAGGGGCTCCTACCTCTGCAATGAGCAGTTCTTC; CDR3 protein: CASSVDRGSYLCNEQFF
clone size: few; J gene: TRBJ2-5; D gene: .; V gene: TRBV12-3/TRBV12-4; CDR3 DNA: TGTGCCAGCAGTTTAGGTGGTCTAGCCGGGCGCGAGACCCAGTACTTC; CDR3 protein: CASSLGGLAGRETQYF
clone size: many; J gene: TRBJ2-5; D gene: TRBD2; V gene: TRBV5-3; CDR3 DNA: TGTGCCAGCAGCCCGGGACTAGCGGGAGGAGAGACCCAGTACTTC; CDR3 protein: CASSPGLAGGETQYF
clone size: many; J gene: TRBJ2-1; D gene: TRBD2; V gene: TRBV20-1; CDR3 DNA: TGCAGTGCTAGAGCCTTCGAGAGCGGGAGCATTGATGAGCAGTTCTTC; CDR3 protein: CSARAFESGSIDEQFF
clone size: few; J gene: TRBJ2-1; D gene: .; V gene: TRBV20-1; CDR3 DNA: TGCAGTGCTAGAGATCGGGGCCGGGTGACCTACAATGAGCAGTTCTTC; CDR3 protein: CSARDRGRVTYNEQFF
clone size: .; J gene: TRBJ1-3; D gene: TRBD1; V gene: TRBV29-1; CDR3 DNA: TGCAGCGTCGTATCGACAGGGACTGGAAACACCATATATTTT; CDR3 protein: CSVVSTGTGNTIYF
clone size: .; J gene: TRBJ2-1; D gene: .; V gene: TRBV20-1; CDR3 DNA: TGCAGTGCTAGAGATAAGGGACGAGCCTGGGATGAGCAGTCCTTC; CDR3 protein: CSARDKGRAWDEQSF
clone size: .; J gene: TRBJ1-6; D gene: TRBD1; V gene: TRBV6-5; CDR3 DNA: TGTGCCAGCAGACCCACCGGGACAGGGACCCTCTACTATAATTCACCCCTCCACTTT; CDR3 protein: CASRPTGTGTLYYNSPLHF
clone size: few; J gene: TRBJ2-3; D gene: .; V gene: TRBV20-1; CDR3 DNA: TGCAGTGCTAGCATCGGGTTAGCGGTGATCACAGATACGCAGTATTTT; CDR3 protein: CSASIGLAVITDTQYF
clone size: many; J gene: TRBJ2-7; D gene: .; V gene: TRBV7-9; CDR3 DNA: TGTGCCAGCAGCTTATACCCTGGCGACGAGCAGTACTTC; CDR3 protein: CASSLYPGDEQYF
clone size: few; J gene: TRBJ2-2; D gene: .; V gene: TRBV30; CDR3 DNA: TGTGCCTGCGGGGGGAACACCGGGGAGCTGTTTTTT; CDR3 protein: CACGGNTGELFF
clone size: many; J gene: TRBJ2-3; D gene: TRBD2; V gene: TRBV4-3; CDR3 DNA: TGCGCCAGCAGCCGGGGGAGGGCTGATACGCAGTATTTT; CDR3 protein: CASSRGRADTQYF
clone size: many; J gene: TRBJ1-5; D gene: TRBD1; V gene: TRBV28; CDR3 DNA: TGTGCCAGCCTAGGACAGGGCAATCAGCCCCAGCATTTT; CDR3 protein: CASLGQGNQPQHF
clone size: few; J gene: TRBJ2-1; D gene: .; V gene: TRBV20-1; CDR3 DNA: TGCAGTGCTAGAAATCCCCGGCTTGAGCAGTTCTTC; CDR3 protein: CSARNPRLEQFF
clone size: many; J gene: TRBJ2-7; D gene: .; V gene: TRBV5-1; CDR3 DNA: TGCGCCAGCAGCCACGACGGACCCGAGCAGTACTTC; CDR3 protein: CASSHDGPEQYF
clone size: .; J gene: TRBJ2-7; D gene: .; V gene: TRBV28; CDR3 DNA: TGTGCCAGCAGTTATGGGTCTACGATAACCTACGAGCAGTACTTC; CDR3 protein: CASSYGSTITYEQYF
clone size: .; J gene: TRBJ2-3; D gene: TRBD2; V gene: TRBV18; CDR3 DNA: TGTGCCAGCTCACCGGAGCTAGCGGGGTTCACAGATACGCAGTATTTT; CDR3 protein: CASSPELAGFTDTQYF
clone size: few; J gene: TRBJ2-2; D gene: .; V gene: TRBV3-1; CDR3 DNA: TGTGCCAGCAGCCCAAGGAGGGCGGACAACACCGGGGAGCTGTTTTTT; CDR3 protein: CASSPRRADNTGELFF
clone size: few; J gene: TRBJ2-7; D gene: .; V gene: TRBV6-5; CDR3 DNA: TGTGCCAGCTCCCGACACCTACGGTACGAGCAGTACTTC; CDR3 protein: CASSRHLRYEQYF
clone size: few; J gene: TRBJ2-7; D gene: .; V gene: TRBV5-5; CDR3 DNA: TGTGCCAGCAGCTTGGATGTCCCCCACGAGCAGTACTTC; CDR3 protein: CASSLDVPHEQYF
clone size: few; J gene: TRBJ2-2; D gene: .; V gene: TRBV7-6; CDR3 DNA: TGTGCCAGCAGCTCCCCGATGGCCATGAACACCGGGGAGCTGTTTTTT; CDR3 protein: CASSSPMAMNTGELFF
clone size: few; J gene: TRBJ1-3; D gene: .; V gene: TRBV5-3; CDR3 DNA: TGTGCCAGCAGCTTGGTTTTGAGGGGTGGACACCCTGGAAACACCATATATTTT; CDR3 protein: CASSLVLRGGHPGNTIYF